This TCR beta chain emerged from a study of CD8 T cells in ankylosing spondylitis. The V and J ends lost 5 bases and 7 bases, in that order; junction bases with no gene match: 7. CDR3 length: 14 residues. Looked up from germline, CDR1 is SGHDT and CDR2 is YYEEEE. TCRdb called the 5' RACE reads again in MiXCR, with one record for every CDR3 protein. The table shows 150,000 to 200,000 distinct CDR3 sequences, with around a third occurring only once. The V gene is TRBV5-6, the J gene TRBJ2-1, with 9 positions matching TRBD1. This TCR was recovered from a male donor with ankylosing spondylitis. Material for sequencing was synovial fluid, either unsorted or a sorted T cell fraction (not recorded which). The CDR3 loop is CASSLQGARNEQFF. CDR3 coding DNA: TGTGCCAGCAGTCTACAGGGGGCGCGAAATGAGCAGTTCTTC.